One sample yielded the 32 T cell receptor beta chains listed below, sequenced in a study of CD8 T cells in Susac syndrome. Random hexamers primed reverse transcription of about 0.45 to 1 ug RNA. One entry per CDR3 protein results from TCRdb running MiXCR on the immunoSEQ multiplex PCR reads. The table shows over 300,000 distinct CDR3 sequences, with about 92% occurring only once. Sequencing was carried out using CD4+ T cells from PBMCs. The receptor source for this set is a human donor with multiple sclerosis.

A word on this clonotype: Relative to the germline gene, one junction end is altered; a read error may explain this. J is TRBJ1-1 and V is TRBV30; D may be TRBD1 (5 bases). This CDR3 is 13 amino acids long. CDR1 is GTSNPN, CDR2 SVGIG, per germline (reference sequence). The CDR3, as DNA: TGTGCCTGGAGTGAGCAGGGTGGCACTGAGGCTTTCTTT. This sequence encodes CAWSEQGGTEAFF.

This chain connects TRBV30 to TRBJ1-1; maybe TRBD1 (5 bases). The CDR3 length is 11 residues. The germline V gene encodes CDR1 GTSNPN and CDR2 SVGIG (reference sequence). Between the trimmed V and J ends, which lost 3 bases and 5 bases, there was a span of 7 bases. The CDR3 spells CAWRTATEAFF. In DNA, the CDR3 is TGTGCCTGGAGGACAGCGACTGAAGCTTTCTTT. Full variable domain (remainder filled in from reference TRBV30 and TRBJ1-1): SQTIHQWPATLVQPVGSPLSLECTVEGTSNPNLYWYRQAAGRGLQLLFYSVGIGQISSEVPQNLSASRPQDRQFILSSKKLLLSDSGFYLCAWRTATEAFFGQGTRLTVV.

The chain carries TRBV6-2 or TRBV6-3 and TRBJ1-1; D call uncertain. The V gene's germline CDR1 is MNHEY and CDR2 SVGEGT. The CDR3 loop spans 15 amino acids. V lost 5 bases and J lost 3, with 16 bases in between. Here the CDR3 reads CASSPPTQFHTEAFF. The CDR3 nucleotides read TGTGCCAGCAGTCCCCCGACTCAATTCCACACTGAAGCTTTCTTT.

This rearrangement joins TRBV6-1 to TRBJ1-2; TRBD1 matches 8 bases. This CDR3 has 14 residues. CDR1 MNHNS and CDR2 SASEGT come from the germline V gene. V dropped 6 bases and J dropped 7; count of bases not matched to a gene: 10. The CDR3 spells CASRMDREVGGYTF. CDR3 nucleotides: TGTGCCAGCAGGATGGACAGGGAAGTTGGTGGCTACACCTTC.

CDR3: CASSRIPILSGETQYF. CDR3 nucleotides: TGCGCCAGCAGCCGGATCCCTATACTCAGCGGGGAGACCCAGTACTTC. V gene TRBV5-1 combines with J gene TRBJ2-5; possibly TRBD2 for D (6 bases). This CDR3 comprises 16 residues. The germline V gene has CDR1 SGHRS and CDR2 YFSETQ. The ends were cut back, 4 bases at V and 5 bases at J, with 21 bases in the middle.

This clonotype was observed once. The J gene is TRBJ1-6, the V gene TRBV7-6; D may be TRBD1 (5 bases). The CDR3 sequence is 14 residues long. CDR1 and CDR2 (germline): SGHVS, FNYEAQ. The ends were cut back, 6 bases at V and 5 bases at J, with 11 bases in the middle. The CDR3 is CASSPGADNSPLHF. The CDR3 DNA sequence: TGTGCCAGCAGTCCCGGGGCCGATAATTCACCCCTCCACTTT.

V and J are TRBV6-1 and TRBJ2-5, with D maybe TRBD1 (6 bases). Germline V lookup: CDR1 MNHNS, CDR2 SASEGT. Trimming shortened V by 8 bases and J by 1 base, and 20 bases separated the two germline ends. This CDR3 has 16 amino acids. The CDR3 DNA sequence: TGTGCCAGCGCCGTTCAACCGGGACAAATCCAAGAGACCCAGTACTTC. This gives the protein CASAVQPGQIQETQYF.

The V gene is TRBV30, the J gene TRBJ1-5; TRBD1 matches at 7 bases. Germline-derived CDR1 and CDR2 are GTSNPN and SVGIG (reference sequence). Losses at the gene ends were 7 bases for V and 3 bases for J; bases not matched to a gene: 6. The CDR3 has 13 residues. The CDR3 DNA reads TGTGCCTCCCAGACAGGGCTCAATCAGCCCCAGCATTTT. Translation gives CASQTGLNQPQHF.

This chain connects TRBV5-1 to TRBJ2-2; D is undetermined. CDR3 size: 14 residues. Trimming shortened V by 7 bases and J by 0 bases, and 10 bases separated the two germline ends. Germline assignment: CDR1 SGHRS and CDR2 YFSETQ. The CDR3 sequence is CASVSASNTGELFF. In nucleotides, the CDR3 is TGCGCCAGCGTAAGCGCGTCGAACACCGGGGAGCTGTTTTTT.

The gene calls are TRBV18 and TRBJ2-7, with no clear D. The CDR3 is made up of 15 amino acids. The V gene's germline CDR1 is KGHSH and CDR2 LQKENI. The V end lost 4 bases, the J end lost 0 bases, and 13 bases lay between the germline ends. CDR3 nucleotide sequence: TGTGCCAGCTCACAGTCAACGGCCGCCTCCTACGAGCAGTACTTC. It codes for CASSQSTAASYEQYF.

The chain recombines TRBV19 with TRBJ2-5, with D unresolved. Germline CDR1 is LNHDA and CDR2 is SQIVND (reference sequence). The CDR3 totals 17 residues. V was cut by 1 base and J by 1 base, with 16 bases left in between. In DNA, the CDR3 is TGTGCCAGTAGTATAGGGTTCGGGCCGAACCTCCAAGAGACCCAGTACTTC. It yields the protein CASSIGFGPNLQETQYF.

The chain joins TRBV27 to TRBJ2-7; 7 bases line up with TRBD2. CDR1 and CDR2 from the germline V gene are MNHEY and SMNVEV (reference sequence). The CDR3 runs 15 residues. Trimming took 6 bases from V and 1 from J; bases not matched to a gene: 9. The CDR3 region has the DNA TGTGCCAGCAGAAAAGCGGGGACCGGGTCCTACGAGCAGTACTTC. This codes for CASRKAGTGSYEQYF.

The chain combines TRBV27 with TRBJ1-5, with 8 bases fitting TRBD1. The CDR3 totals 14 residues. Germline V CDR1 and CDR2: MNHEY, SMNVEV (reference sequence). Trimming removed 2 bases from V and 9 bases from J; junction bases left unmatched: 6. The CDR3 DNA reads TGTGCCAGCAGTTTAGAGGGACAGGCCAGGCCCCAGCATTTT. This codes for CASSLEGQARPQHF.

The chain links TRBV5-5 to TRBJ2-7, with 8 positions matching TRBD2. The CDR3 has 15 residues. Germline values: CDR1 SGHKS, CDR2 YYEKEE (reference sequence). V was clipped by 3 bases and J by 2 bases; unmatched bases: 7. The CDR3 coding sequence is TGTGCCAGCAGCTGGGATCTAGCGGGCCCCTACGAGCAGTACTTC. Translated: CASSWDLAGPYEQYF.

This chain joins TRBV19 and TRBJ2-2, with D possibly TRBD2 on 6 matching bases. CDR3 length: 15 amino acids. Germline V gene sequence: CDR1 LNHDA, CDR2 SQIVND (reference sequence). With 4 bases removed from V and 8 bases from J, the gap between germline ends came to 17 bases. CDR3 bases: TGTGCCAGTAGTACCGAGGGACCCGGACTAGGGGAGCTGTTTTTT. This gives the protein CASSTEGPGLGELFF.

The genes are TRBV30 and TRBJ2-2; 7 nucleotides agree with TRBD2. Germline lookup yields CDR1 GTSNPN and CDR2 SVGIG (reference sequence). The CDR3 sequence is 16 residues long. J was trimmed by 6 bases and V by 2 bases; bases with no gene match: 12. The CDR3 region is CAWSPRTRSLSGELFF. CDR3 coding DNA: TGTGCCTGGAGTCCCCGGACTAGAAGTCTGTCCGGGGAGCTGTTTTTT.

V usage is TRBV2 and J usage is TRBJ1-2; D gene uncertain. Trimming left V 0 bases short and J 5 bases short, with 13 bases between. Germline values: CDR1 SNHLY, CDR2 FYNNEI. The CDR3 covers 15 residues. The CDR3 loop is CASSEAPVPGYGYTF. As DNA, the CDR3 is TGTGCCAGCAGTGAAGCGCCGGTACCGGGGTATGGCTACACCTTC.

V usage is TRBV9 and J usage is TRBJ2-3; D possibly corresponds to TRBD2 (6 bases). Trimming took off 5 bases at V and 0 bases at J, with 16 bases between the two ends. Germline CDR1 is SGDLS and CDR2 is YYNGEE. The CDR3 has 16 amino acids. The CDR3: CASSLTTGTSTDTQYF. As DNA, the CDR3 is TGTGCCAGCAGTCTTACCACCGGGACTAGCACAGATACGCAGTATTTT.

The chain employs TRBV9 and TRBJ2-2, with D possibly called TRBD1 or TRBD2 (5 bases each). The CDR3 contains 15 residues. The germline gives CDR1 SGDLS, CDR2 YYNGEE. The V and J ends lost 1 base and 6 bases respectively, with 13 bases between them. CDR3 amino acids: CASSVRGMGAGELFF. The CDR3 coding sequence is TGTGCCAGCAGCGTAAGGGGTATGGGAGCCGGGGAGCTGTTTTTT.

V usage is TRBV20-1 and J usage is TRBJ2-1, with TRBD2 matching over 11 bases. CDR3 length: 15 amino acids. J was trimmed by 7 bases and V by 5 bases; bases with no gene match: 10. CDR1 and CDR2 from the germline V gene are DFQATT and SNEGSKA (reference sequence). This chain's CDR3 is CSAGTTSGAGNEQFF. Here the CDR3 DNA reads TGCAGTGCTGGAACGACTAGCGGGGCTGGGAATGAGCAGTTCTTC.

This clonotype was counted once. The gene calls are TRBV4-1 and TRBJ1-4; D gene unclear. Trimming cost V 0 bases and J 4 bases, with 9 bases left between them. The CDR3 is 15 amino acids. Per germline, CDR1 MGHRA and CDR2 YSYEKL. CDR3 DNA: TGCGCCAGCAGCCAAGAAGGAACTCTTAATGAAAAACTGTTTTTT. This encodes CASSQEGTLNEKLFF.

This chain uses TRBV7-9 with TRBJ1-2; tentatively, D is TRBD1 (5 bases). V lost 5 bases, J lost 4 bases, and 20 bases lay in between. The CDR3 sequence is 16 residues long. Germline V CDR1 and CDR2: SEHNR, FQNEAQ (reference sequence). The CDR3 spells CASSPPGVTEGYGYTF. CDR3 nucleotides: TGTGCCAGCAGCCCGCCGGGGGTTACTGAGGGCTATGGCTACACCTTC.

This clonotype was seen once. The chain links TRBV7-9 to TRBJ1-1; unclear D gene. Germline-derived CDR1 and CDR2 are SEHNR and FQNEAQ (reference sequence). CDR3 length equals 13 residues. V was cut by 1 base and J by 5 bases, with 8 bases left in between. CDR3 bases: TGTGCCAGCAGCTTAGAGTCGGATACTGAAGCTTTCTTT. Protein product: CASSLESDTEAFF. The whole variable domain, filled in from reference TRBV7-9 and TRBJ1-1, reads DTGVSQNPRHKITKRGQNVTFRCDPISEHNRLYWYRQTLGQGPEFLTYFQNEAQLEKSRLLSDRFSAERPKGSFSTLEIQRTEQGDSAMYLCASSLESDTEAFFGQGTRLTVV.

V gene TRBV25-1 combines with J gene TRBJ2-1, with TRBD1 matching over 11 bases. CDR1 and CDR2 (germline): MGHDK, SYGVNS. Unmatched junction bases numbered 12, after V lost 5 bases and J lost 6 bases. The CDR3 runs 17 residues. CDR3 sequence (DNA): TGTGCCAGCAGTTCAGCTCCCGGGACAGGGGGGTCCAATGAGCAGTTCTTC. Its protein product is CASSSAPGTGGSNEQFF. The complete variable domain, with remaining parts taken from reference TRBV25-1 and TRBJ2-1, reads EADIYQTPRYLVIGTGKKITLECSQTMGHDKMYWYQQDPGMELHLIHYSYGVNSTEKGDLSSESTVSRIRTEHFPLTLESARPSHTSQYLCASSSAPGTGGSNEQFFGPGTRLTVL.

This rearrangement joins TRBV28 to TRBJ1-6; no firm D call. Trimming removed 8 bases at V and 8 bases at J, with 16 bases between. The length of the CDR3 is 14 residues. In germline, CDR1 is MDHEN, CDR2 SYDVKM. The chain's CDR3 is CASLTGSPYSPLHF. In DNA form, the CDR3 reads TGTGCCAGCCTCACCGGGTCCCCTTATTCACCCCTCCACTTT.

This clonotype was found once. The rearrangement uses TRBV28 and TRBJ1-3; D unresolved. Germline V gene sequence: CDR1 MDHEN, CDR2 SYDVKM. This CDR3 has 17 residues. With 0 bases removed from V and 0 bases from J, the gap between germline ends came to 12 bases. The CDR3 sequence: CASSLWDGLYSGNTIYF. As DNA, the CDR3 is TGTGCCAGCAGTTTATGGGACGGCTTGTACTCTGGAAACACCATATATTTT.

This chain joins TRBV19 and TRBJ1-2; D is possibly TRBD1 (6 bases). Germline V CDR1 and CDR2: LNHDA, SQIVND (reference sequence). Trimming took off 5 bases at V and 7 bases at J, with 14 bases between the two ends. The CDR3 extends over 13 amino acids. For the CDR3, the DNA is TGTGCCAGTAGTGAAACAGGGCAGCTTGGCTACACCTTC. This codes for CASSETGQLGYTF.

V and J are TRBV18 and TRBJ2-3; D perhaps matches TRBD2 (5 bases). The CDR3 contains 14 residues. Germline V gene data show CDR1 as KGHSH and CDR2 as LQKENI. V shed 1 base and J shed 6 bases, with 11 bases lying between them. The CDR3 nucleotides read TGTGCCAGCTCACCACGGGTGGGAGCGGATACGCAGTATTTT. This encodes CASSPRVGADTQYF.

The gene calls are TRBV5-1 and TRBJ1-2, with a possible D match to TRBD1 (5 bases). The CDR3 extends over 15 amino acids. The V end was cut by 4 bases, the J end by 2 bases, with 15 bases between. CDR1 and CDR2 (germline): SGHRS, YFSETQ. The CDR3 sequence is CASSPTSDTNYGYTF. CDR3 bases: TGCGCCAGCAGCCCAACCTCGGACACCAACTATGGCTACACCTTC. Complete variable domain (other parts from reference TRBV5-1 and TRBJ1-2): KAGVTQTPRYLIKTRGQQVTLSCSPISGHRSVSWYQQTPGQGLQFLFEYFSETQRNKGNFPGRFSGRQFSNSRSEMNVSTLELGDSALYLCASSPTSDTNYGYTFGSGTRLTVV.

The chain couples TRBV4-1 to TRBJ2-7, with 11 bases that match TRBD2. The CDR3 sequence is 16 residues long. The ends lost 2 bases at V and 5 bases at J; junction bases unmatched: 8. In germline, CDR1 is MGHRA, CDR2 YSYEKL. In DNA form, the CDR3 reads TGCGCCAGCAGCCAACCCCTTAGCGGGAGGGGGGACGAGCAGTACTTC. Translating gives CASSQPLSGRGDEQYF.

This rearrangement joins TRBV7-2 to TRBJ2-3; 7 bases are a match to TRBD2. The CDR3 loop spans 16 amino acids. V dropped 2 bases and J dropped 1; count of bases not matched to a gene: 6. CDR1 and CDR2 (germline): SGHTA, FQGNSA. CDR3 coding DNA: TGTGCCAGCAGCTTATTGAGGCTAGCGGGCACAGATACGCAGTATTTT. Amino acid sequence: CASSLLRLAGTDTQYF.

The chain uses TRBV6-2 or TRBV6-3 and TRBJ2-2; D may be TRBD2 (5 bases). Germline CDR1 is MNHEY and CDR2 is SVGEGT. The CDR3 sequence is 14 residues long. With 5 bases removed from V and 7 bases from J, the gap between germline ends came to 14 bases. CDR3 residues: CASSLDSSIGELFF. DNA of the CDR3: TGTGCCAGCAGTCTCGATTCTAGCATCGGGGAGCTGTTTTTT.